This T cell receptor beta chain appears in the sequencing data of a study of T cell repertoires in cytomegalovirus infection. The wider study: Public TCR beta signatures were indicative of both CMV infection and a matching HLA type.

TCRdb fed the reads into MiXCR, producing one record per CDR3 protein. The repertoire consists of fewer than 250,000 distinct CDR3 sequences, with approximately 24% occurring once and the leading ten covering around a sixth. V was clipped by 5 bases and J by 8 bases; unmatched bases: 4. CDR1 SEHNR and CDR2 FQNEAQ come from the germline V gene (reference sequence). The CDR3 has 13 residues. Concerning this clonotype itself: Its matching antigen is unknown.

Regarding the study as a whole: Carriers of CMV and the relevant HLA type were discriminated by public TCR beta frequency. What dominated the ex vivo response were HLA-C-restricted CMV-specific TCR beta clonotypes.

This receptor was taken from a human donor in good health (CMV status not recorded). Some clones in this sample may be carry-over from other donors' samples. Sequencing was performed on CD8+ T cells from PBMCs. The chain employs TRBV7-9 and TRBJ2-1; TRBD1 aligns across 9 bases. The CDR3, as DNA: TGTGCCAGCAGCATGGGACAGGGCGATGAGCAGTTCTTC. It codes for CASSMGQGDEQFF.